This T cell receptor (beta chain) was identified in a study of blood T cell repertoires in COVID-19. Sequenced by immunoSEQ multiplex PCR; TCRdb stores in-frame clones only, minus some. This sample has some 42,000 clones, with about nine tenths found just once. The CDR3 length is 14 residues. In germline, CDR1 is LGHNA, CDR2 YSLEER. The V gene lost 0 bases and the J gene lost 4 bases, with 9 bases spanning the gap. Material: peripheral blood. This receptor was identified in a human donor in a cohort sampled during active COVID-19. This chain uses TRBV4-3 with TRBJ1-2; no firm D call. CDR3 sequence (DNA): TGCGCCAGCAGCCAAGACAGGCAGATCTATGGCTACACCTTC. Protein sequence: CASSQDRQIYGYTF.